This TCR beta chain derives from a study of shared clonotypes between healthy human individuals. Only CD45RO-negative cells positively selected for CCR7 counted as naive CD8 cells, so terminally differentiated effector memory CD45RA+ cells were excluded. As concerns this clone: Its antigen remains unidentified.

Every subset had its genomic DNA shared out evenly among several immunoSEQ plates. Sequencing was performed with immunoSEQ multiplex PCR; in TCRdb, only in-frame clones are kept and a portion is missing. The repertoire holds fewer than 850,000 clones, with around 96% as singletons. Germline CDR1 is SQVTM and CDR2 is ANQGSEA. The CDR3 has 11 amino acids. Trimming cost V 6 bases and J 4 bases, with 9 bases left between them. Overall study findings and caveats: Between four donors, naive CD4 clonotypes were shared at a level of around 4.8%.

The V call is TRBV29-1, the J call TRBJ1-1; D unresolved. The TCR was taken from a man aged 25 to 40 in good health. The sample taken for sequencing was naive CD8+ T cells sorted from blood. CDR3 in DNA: TGCAGCGTGCTTAGGTCCACTGAAGCTTTCTTT. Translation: CSVLRSTEAFF. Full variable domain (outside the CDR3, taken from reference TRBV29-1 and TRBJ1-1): SAVISQKPSRDICQRGTSLTIQCQVDSQVTMMFWYRQQPGQSLTLIATANQGSEATYESGFVIDKFPISRPNLTFSTLTVSNMSPEDSSIYLCSVLRSTEAFFGQGTRLTVV.